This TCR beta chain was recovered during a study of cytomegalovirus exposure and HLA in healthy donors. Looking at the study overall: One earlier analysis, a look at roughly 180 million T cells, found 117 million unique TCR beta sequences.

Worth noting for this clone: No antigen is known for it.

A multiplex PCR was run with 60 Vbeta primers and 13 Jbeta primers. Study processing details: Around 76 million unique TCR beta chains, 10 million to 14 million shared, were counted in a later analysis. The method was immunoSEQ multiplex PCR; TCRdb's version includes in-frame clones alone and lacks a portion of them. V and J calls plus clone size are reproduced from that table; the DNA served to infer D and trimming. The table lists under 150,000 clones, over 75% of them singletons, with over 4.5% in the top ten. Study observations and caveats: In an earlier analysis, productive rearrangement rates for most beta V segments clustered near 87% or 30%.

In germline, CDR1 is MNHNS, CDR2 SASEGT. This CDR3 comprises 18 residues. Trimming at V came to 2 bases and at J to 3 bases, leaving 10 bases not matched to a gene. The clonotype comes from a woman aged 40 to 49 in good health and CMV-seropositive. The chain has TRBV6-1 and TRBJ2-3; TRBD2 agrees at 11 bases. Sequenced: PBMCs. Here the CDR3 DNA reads TGTGCCAGCAGTGAAACCCCCGTGTCTAGCGGGAGGACAGATACGCAGTATTTT. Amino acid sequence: CASSETPVSSGRTDTQYF.